This is a list of T cell receptor beta chains from one sample in a study of radiotherapy plus CTLA-4 blockade in lung cancer. Clones were read by immunoSEQ multiplex PCR, and TCRdb kept only the in-frame ones, dropping some. This table has about 91,000 clones, roughly 78% appearing once. This specimen consisted of peripheral blood, obtained from a patient treated with radiotherapy plus ipilimumab. Receptors were obtained from a human donor with non-small cell lung cancer that progressed on radiotherapy plus ipilimumab. Both conserved end residues are part of each CDR3. A D gene is named only where the DNA matches it firmly. The listing skips clone size in some rows; elsewhere it reads once, few, many or a size class.

abundance	j_gene	d_gene	v_gene	CDR3nt	CDR3aa
few	TRBJ2-2	NA	TRBV6-5	TGTGCCAGCAGTCGTTTAACCCCGAACACCGGGGAGCTGTTTTTT	CASSRLTPNTGELFF
NA	TRBJ2-7	TRBD1	TRBV5-8	TGTGCCAGCAGACACGGGACAGGGGGCATCGGCTACGAGCAGTACTTC	CASRHGTGGIGYEQYF
NA	TRBJ2-1	TRBD2	TRBV5-6	TGTGCCAGCAGCTTGGCGGCTAGCGGATCTCCCTACAATGAGCAGTTCTTC	CASSLAASGSPYNEQFF
NA	TRBJ1-1	NA	TRBV6-1	TGTGCCAGCAGTTTGAGAGGGCCTGAAGCTTTCTTT	CASSLRGPEAFF
many	TRBJ1-2	NA	TRBV2	TGTGCCAGCAGTGAAGCGGGGTACAGAAACTATGGCTACACCTTC	CASSEAGYRNYGYTF
NA	TRBJ1-6	NA	TRBV10-3	TGTGCCACGGCGCTTTCAGGGGAAAATTCACCCCTCCACTTT	CATALSGENSPLHF
few	TRBJ2-7	NA	TRBV9	TGTGCCAGCAGCGTAGGAATGGGGCTTGGCGAGCAGTACTTC	CASSVGMGLGEQYF
NA	TRBJ2-1	TRBD1	TRBV7-7	TGTGCTAGCAGCTTAGGGAGACAGGGGGCCTACAATGAGCAGTTCTTC	CASSLGRQGAYNEQFF
NA	TRBJ1-1	NA	TRBV5-1	TGCGCCAGCAGCTCTCCGACAGGTATGTCGACGGACACTGAAGCTTTCTTT	CASSSPTGMSTDTEAFF
few	TRBJ1-5	NA	TRBV28	TGTGCCAGCAACCTTGGGGCAGGGCATCAGCCCCAGCATTTT	CASNLGAGHQPQHF
few	TRBJ1-5	TRBD1	TRBV28	TGTGCCACTGAACCGGGACAGGGACTCAATCAGCCCCAGCATTTT	CATEPGQGLNQPQHF
NA	TRBJ2-5	TRBD1	TRBV5-4	TGTGCCAGCAGCTTGGCGGAGCGGGGACAGGGCTCAGAGACCCAGTACTTC	CASSLAERGQGSETQYF
medium-sized	TRBJ2-7	TRBD1	TRBV5-6	TGTGCCAGCAGCCCAGAGACAGGGTTCGGGTATGAGCAGTACTTC	CASSPETGFGYEQYF
NA	TRBJ2-5	NA	TRBV25-1	TGTGCCAGCAAAGGGATGGAGACCCAGTACTTC	CASKGMETQYF
few	TRBJ2-1	TRBD2	TRBV27	TGTGCCAGCAGTCTAGCGGGGTCCTACAATGAGCAGTTCTTC	CASSLAGSYNEQFF
once	TRBJ2-3	NA	TRBV30	TGTGCCTGGGGGGCTGGGGACGGGGGAACAGATACGCAGTATTTT	CAWGAGDGGTDTQYF
NA	TRBJ2-3	NA	TRBV7-3	TGTGCCAGCAGTGCAACGGGACATCCCACAGATACGCAGTATTTT	CASSATGHPTDTQYF
NA	TRBJ2-1	TRBD2	TRBV7-2	TGTGCCAGCAGCTTAAATAGCGGGAGCTTGGGTGAGCAGTTCTTC	CASSLNSGSLGEQFF
once	TRBJ2-3	NA	TRBV11-2	TGTGCCAGCAGCTTACGGATGAACGCGGCAGATACGCAGTATTTT	CASSLRMNAADTQYF
NA	TRBJ2-3	TRBD2	TRBV15	TGTGCCACCAGCGACCGACTAGCGGGTACGGATACGCAGTATTTT	CATSDRLAGTDTQYF
NA	TRBJ2-7	NA	TRBV18	TGTGCCAGCTCACCAGGGGGAGTCTACGAGCAGTACTTC	CASSPGGVYEQYF
NA	TRBJ2-6	NA	TRBV5-1	TGCGCCAGCAGCTTAACAGCTGGGGCCAACGTCCTGACTTTC	CASSLTAGANVLTF
NA	TRBJ2-7	TRBD2	TRBV7-9	TGTGCCAGCAGCCCAAGGGGCAGCGGGATTACCTACGAGCAGTACTTC	CASSPRGSGITYEQYF
NA	TRBJ2-1	TRBD2	TRBV4-2	TGTGCCAGCAGCCAGGGACTAGGTCACAATGAGCAGTTCTTC	CASSQGLGHNEQFF